This is a list of T cell receptor beta chains from one sample in a study of T cells in Graves' hyperthyroidism and ophthalmopathy. TCRdb re-called the multiplex PCR reads through MiXCR, storing one row per CDR3 protein. The sample has a few hundred thousand distinct CDR3 sequences, about 20% seen once; the top ten hold less than 65%. What was sequenced was blood. All receptors come from a woman aged 70 to 79 with Graves' ophthalmopathy. CDR3s include the opening cysteine and the closing phenylalanine or tryptophan. The order of the fields is clone size, V gene, J gene, D gene, CDR3 DNA, CDR3 protein. The D gene is left open where the match is weak. Size is stated for part of the rows, as once, few or many counts, or as a class when the clone is expanded.

.,TRBV7-9,TRBJ2-3,TRBD1,TGTGCCAGCAGCCCCCGCTACCGGGACAGAGTGCAGTATTTT,CASSPRYRDRVQYF
.,TRBV24-1,TRBJ2-7,.,TGTGCCACCAGTGATTCGGGGTTTACCGAGCAGTACTTC,CATSDSGFTEQYF
few,TRBV6-1,TRBJ2-3,.,TGTGCCAGCAGTTCCCGCCCTCAGGGGATCGTCGCAGATACGCAGTATTTT,CASSSRPQGIVADTQYF
many,TRBV7-3,TRBJ2-1,TRBD2,TGTGCCAGCAGCCGGACTAGCGGGAGTGGTGAGCAGTTCTTC,CASSRTSGSGEQFF
.,TRBV20-1,TRBJ1-5,.,TGCAGTGCTAGAGATCGGGGGGGCACTCAGCCCCAGCATTTT,CSARDRGGTQPQHF
few,TRBV30,TRBJ2-2,.,TGTGCCTGGAGTGTACTGTCGGAGCTGTTTTTT,CAWSVLSELFF
many,TRBV12-3/TRBV12-4,TRBJ2-5,.,TGTGCCAGCAGCGGCGGGACTGTAGAGACCCAGTACTTC,CASSGGTVETQYF
few,TRBV12-3/TRBV12-4,TRBJ2-3,TRBD2,TGTGCCAGCAGTATGCTAGCGGGGGGGGCTACGCAGTATTTT,CASSMLAGGATQYF
.,TRBV4-2,TRBJ1-2,.,TGTGCCAGCAGCCAACCAGGACAGTATGGCTACACCTTC,CASSQPGQYGYTF
.,TRBV6-1,TRBJ1-1,.,TGTGCCAGCAATACCAAGGGCGGGAACACTGAAGCTTTCTTT,CASNTKGGNTEAFF
.,TRBV19,TRBJ2-1,TRBD1,TGTGCCAGTAGTATCCGATCGGGACAGGGGAACAATGAGCAGTTCTTC,CASSIRSGQGNNEQFF
few,TRBV7-9,TRBJ2-1,.,TGTGCCAGCGGGGGCGGAACGAGGTCCAATGAGCAGTTCTTC,CASGGGTRSNEQFF
many,TRBV27,TRBJ1-1,.,TGTGCCAGCAGTTCGCCGGGACGGCTGAACACTGAAGCTTTCTTT,CASSSPGRLNTEAFF
.,TRBV5-1,TRBJ1-6,.,TGCGCCAGCACGACCACCGGGCCCCGGACACCCCTCCACTTT,CASTTTGPRTPLHF
few,TRBV6-1,TRBJ2-1,TRBD2,TGTGCCAGCAGTTACAGGGGCGGGAGGGCCCAAAATGAGCAGTTCTTC,CASSYRGGRAQNEQFF
.,TRBV9,TRBJ2-3,TRBD2,TGTGCCAGCAGCCCGCGGGGGCTAGCGGGAGTAGCAGATACGCAGTATTTT,CASSPRGLAGVADTQYF
.,TRBV19,TRBJ2-4,.,TGTGCCAGTAGTCGGACAACAGCCAAAAACATTCAGTACTTC,CASSRTTAKNIQYF
few,TRBV7-9,TRBJ1-2,.,TGTGCCAGCAGCTTAGAGGCCATCTACACCTTC,CASSLEAIYTF
.,TRBV6-9,TRBJ2-4,TRBD2,TGTGCCAGCAGTTACGGACTAGCAGATGGTCACATTCAGTACTTC,CASSYGLADGHIQYF
.,TRBV10-1,TRBJ1-4,.,TGCGCCAGCAGTGAGTCGATTAACGAGTTTAATGAAAAACTGTTTTTT,CASSESINEFNEKLFF